This T cell receptor (beta chain) appears in the sequencing data of a study of PD-1 blockade in classical Hodgkin lymphoma. This clone is a singleton in its sample. The antigen remains undetermined. V was pared by 0 bases and J by 14 bases, with 9 bases of the junction left unmatched. Germline V lookup: CDR1 MNHNY, CDR2 SVGAGI (reference sequence). The CDR3 is 14 amino acids. Time point indicated: newly diagnosed, previously untreated cHL patient sample. Magnetic depletion of non-target cells from thawed PBMCs yielded purified CD8+ T cells. The authors used newly diagnosed, untreated classical Hodgkin lymphoma PBMCs as comparison. Findings of the study overall: Differences between repertoires have undefined causes, possibly disease activity or prior therapy. Newly diagnosed patients were reported to start with lower TCR diversity than healthy donors.

TCRdb's copy holds only in-frame clones and misses some; the assay was immunoSEQ multiplex PCR. This sample yields roughly 21,000 clones, of which about 83% are seen a single time; 6.5% to 8% belongs to the top ten. The chain employs TRBV6-6 and TRBJ2-1, with 8 positions matching TRBD1. Material: CD8+ T cells from blood. The receptor's source is a human donor with classical Hodgkin lymphoma. In DNA, the CDR3 is TGTGCCAGCAGTTACTCGGGTTCAACGGACAGGGAGTTCTTC. This encodes CASSYSGSTDREFF.